The present T cell receptor beta chain was sequenced within a study of blood T cell repertoires in COVID-19 (dated by TCRdb to the early 2020s). Notes on the research overall: The collaborator samples originated in the United States, Italy and Spain and spanned the acute and convalescent phases of COVID-19. The material from the prospective study consisted of cDNA or gDNA derived from T cells, B-cell-depleted T cells, or PBMCs. Deeply sampled blood TCRbeta repertoires from subjects exposed to, actively infected with, or recovered from COVID-19 were included in the dataset. The repertoires were released in a freely available public database intended as a resource for research on the immune response to SARS-CoV-2. Samples were obtained from the ongoing ImmuneRACE study (first 160 participants) and from about 1,300 subjects provided by 6 global collaborators. Nearly every sample came with metadata listing a de-identified subject ID, COVID-19 status, age in years and sex. Where available, HLA class I and class II types were obtained from metadata supplied by the sample provider rather than from assay-based typing.

Findings and caveats that apply to the study as a whole: The amount of clinical and demographic metadata varied by source and participant and was provided uncurated.

Whole blood was collected in K2EDTA tubes by collaborating institutions according to the institutions' own protocols. For TCRbeta analysis, collaborators shipped samples in one of three forms: frozen whole blood, isolated PBMCs, or DNA extracted from either of those sample types. Trimming takes 6 bases from V and 0 bases from J, and the germline ends sit 12 bases apart. Spanning cysteine to phenylalanine, the CDR3 consists of 14 amino acids. Only the CDR3 DNA stays, 42 bases, in frame from base 1. From the germline V gene, CDR1 is MNHEY and CDR2 is SVGAGI. Regarding this clone: Its antigen specificity is not known. No clone much larger than this one lies a single base away; base qualities are absent.

TCRbeta CDR3 regions were amplified from genomic DNA using the immunoSEQ Assay, a bias-controlled multiplex PCR. In the original analysis: The number of nucleated cells in each sample was estimated by amplification of reference gene primers within the assay. To quantify the absolute abundance of each unique TCRbeta CDR3 rearrangement, sequence reads were collapsed and filtered. For each sample, productive Simpson clonality was calculated as the square root of Simpson's diversity index across productive rearrangements. TCRdb retrieved this table from immuneACCESS and kept in-frame rearrangements only. Not all clones are present; in checked studies, unresolved V genes account for under half, and no reason is known for the remainder. The V and J calls and the clone size are those of that table, but D and trimming were determined from the DNA. This sample comprises 130,000 to 150,000 clones, about 85% of them detected only once. The top ten clones comprise approximately 2.7% of the sample.

The rearrangement joined TRBV6-5 to TRBJ2-7; the D gene remains uncertain. The sequence came from a woman in her 40s with active or convalescent COVID-19. The sequencing input was peripheral blood. The CDR3 amino acid sequence is: CASSDGWASYEQYF. The DNA reads TGTGCCAGCAGCGATGGGTGGGCCTCCTACGAGCAGTACTTC.